The 29 T cell receptor beta chains in this list originate from one sample, sequenced in a study of cytomegalovirus exposure and HLA in healthy donors. 13 Jbeta primers and 60 Vbeta primers were used for the PCR. Method: immunoSEQ multiplex PCR; TCRdb's copy keeps in-frame clones and lacks some. The sample data list roughly 190,000 clones. Source material: PBMCs. These receptors were collected from a woman aged 18-29 years in good health and CMV-seropositive.

V gene TRBV20-1 combines with J gene TRBJ2-1, with D possibly matching TRBD2 (6 bases). Per the germline V gene, CDR1 is DFQATT and CDR2 is SNEGSKA (reference sequence). This CDR3 spans 11 amino acids. Trimming pared 3 bases from V and 16 bases from J, leaving 16 bases between. The CDR3 loop is CSASSAGLNFF. The CDR3 bases are TGCAGTGCTAGTAGCGCGGGACTTAATTTCTTC.

The chain is built from TRBV7-5 and TRBJ1-5; no check of the table's D call, TRBD1, against the DNA was made. TRBV7-5 is marked as a pseudogene. This CDR3 comprises 15 residues. In nucleotides, the CDR3 is TGTGTCAGAAGCTTAGTTCTAGCAGGGGCTCAGCCCCAGCATTTT. This sequence encodes CVRSLVLAGAQPQHF.

The rearrangement links TRBV5-1 to TRBJ1-3, with D perhaps TRBD1 (5 bases). Trimming shortened V by 4 bases and J by 0 bases, and 23 bases separated the two germline ends. This CDR3 is 19 amino acids long. Looked up from germline, CDR1 is SGHRS and CDR2 is YFSETQ. The CDR3 loop reads CASSPRGDTMVSSGNTIYF. DNA for the CDR3: TGCGCCAGCAGCCCGCGGGGGGATACGATGGTTAGCTCTGGAAACACCATATATTTT. The full variable domain, in which reference TRBV5-1 and TRBJ1-3 provide the parts outside the CDR3, is KAGVTQTPRYLIKTRGQQVTLSCSPISGHRSVSWYQQTPGQGLQFLFEYFSETQRNKGNFPGRFSGRQFSNSRSEMNVSTLELGDSALYLCASSPRGDTMVSSGNTIYFGEGSWLTVV.

The V and J genes are TRBV5-1 and TRBJ2-3; TRBD2 is a possible D gene (6 bases). The V gene lost 5 bases and the J gene lost 5 bases, with 12 bases spanning the gap. Germline loops: CDR1 SGHRS, CDR2 YFSETQ. The CDR3 contains 13 residues. CDR3 protein: CASSPDGGDTQYF. DNA of the CDR3: TGCGCCAGCAGTCCGGACGGGGGAGATACGCAGTATTTT.

The chain combines TRBV7-8 with TRBJ1-2; D is unresolved. Germline V CDR1 and CDR2: SGHVS, FQNEAQ. This CDR3 is built from 12 residues. Trimming removed 5 bases at V and 7 bases at J, with 11 bases between. CDR3 bases: TGTGCCAGCAGCCGAGATCCGGGTGGCTACACCTTC. Translating gives CASSRDPGGYTF.

The rearrangement uses TRBV5-5 and TRBJ1-3; D might be TRBD1 (6 bases). Germline CDR1 and CDR2: SGHKS and YYEKEE (reference sequence). V was trimmed by 1 base and J by 7 bases, leaving 15 bases between them. This CDR3 comprises 15 residues. For the CDR3, the DNA is TGTGCCAGCAGCTTGCAACAGGGCATATTCAACACCATATATTTT. Translation gives CASSLQQGIFNTIYF.

The chain joins TRBV6-1 to TRBJ2-5, with D maybe TRBD2 (6 bases). The DNA end favors TRBJ2-7, so the J call may be wrong. This CDR3 is built from 14 residues. Germline V lookup: CDR1 MNHNS, CDR2 SASEGT. The CDR3 bases are TGTGCCAGCAGCCCTACGACTAGTCCCTACGAGCAGTACTTC. Its translation: CASSPTTSPYEQYF.

The chain employs TRBV4-3 and TRBJ2-3; TRBD1 is a possible D gene (6 bases). Germline CDR1 reads LGHNA; CDR2 reads YSLEER. CDR3 length: 13 amino acids. Deletions cut 4 bases from V and 3 bases from J, with 8 bases between. CDR3 in amino acids: CASSPQGTDTQYF. Written as DNA, the CDR3 is TGCGCCAGCAGCCCCCAGGGGACAGATACGCAGTATTTT.

The V gene is TRBV6-4, the J gene TRBJ2-3; TRBD1 matches 12 bases. Germline V lookup: CDR1 MRHNA, CDR2 SNTAGT. The ends lost 4 bases at V and 4 bases at J; junction bases unmatched: 6. The length of the CDR3 is 16 residues. The CDR3 spells CASSGSGTGGPDTQYF. The CDR3 region has the DNA TGTGCCAGCAGTGGCTCCGGGACAGGGGGCCCAGATACGCAGTATTTT.

The chain recombines TRBV4-3 with TRBJ1-1; 9 bases agree with TRBD1. From germline, CDR1 is LGHNA and CDR2 YSLEER. The CDR3 runs 15 residues. Unmatched junction bases numbered 9, after V lost 3 bases and J lost 7 bases. This chain's CDR3 is CASSQDPGQGLEAFF. In DNA, the CDR3 is TGCGCCAGCAGCCAGGACCCGGGACAGGGACTTGAAGCTTTCTTT.

This rearrangement joins TRBV14 to TRBJ1-4, with 7 bases fitting TRBD1. CDR1 is SGHDN and CDR2 is FVKESK in the germline V gene. CDR3 length: 15 residues. With V trimmed by 1 base and J by 3 bases, 2 bases remained unmatched. The CDR3 sequence is CASSQGRGANEKLFF. As DNA, the CDR3 is TGTGCCAGCAGCCAAGGCAGGGGGGCTAATGAAAAACTGTTTTTT.

The chain employs TRBV11-2 and TRBJ2-7; maybe TRBD1 (6 bases). Between the trimmed V and J ends, which lost 6 bases and 2 bases, there was a span of 14 bases. Germline values: CDR1 SGHAT, CDR2 FQNNGV. CDR3 length: 14 amino acids. The CDR3 coding sequence is TGTGCCAGCAGTCAGGGGTTGTTAACCTACGAGCAGTACTTC. It translates to CASSQGLLTYEQYF.

V and J are TRBV6-5 and TRBJ2-7; TRBD2 aligns across 7 bases. The CDR3 is made up of 13 amino acids. Trimming took 8 bases from V and 4 from J; bases not matched to a gene: 8. Germline V CDR1 and CDR2: MNHEY, SVGAGI. The CDR3 loop reads CASGQRGGYEQYF. For the CDR3, the DNA is TGTGCCAGCGGGCAGCGGGGAGGTTACGAGCAGTACTTC.

J is TRBJ2-7 and V is TRBV5-5; a possible D gene is TRBD1 (5 bases). Germline V gene lookup returns CDR1 SGHKS and CDR2 YYEKEE (reference sequence). V was cut by 3 bases and J by 0 bases, with 10 bases left in between. There are 14 residues in the CDR3. The chain's CDR3 is CASSWEGVSYEQYF. The CDR3 DNA sequence: TGTGCCAGCAGCTGGGAAGGGGTCTCCTACGAGCAGTACTTC.

The V and J genes are TRBV11-2 and TRBJ1-5; D remains unclear. Trimming pared 0 bases from V and 7 bases from J, leaving 7 bases between. The length of the CDR3 is 13 residues. The germline gives CDR1 SGHAT, CDR2 FQNNGV. The CDR3 here is CASSLDRRQPQHF. The CDR3 coding sequence is TGTGCCAGCAGCTTAGACAGGAGGCAGCCCCAGCATTTT.

The chain couples TRBV27 to TRBJ2-7; 7 bases are a match to TRBD1. This CDR3 has 15 amino acids. Germline V CDR1 and CDR2: MNHEY, SMNVEV (reference sequence). Unmatched junction bases numbered 11, after V lost 5 bases and J lost 4 bases. The CDR3 protein is CASSTIGQVLYEQYF. The CDR3, as DNA: TGTGCCAGCAGTACTATCGGACAGGTGCTGTACGAGCAGTACTTC.

The V call is TRBV4-1, the J call TRBJ2-1; TRBD2 agrees at 7 bases. The CDR3 is 15 residues long. Unmatched junction bases numbered 9, after V lost 5 bases and J lost 5 bases. Germline loops: CDR1 MGHRA, CDR2 YSYEKL. The CDR3 protein is CASSGSGNGDNEQFF. CDR3 DNA sequence: TGCGCCAGCAGCGGCAGCGGGAATGGGGACAATGAGCAGTTCTTC.

The chain couples TRBV4-1 to TRBJ1-5; 8 bases map to TRBD1. The CDR3 is 16 amino acids. V dropped 4 bases and J dropped 5; count of bases not matched to a gene: 10. Germline CDR1 MGHRA, CDR2 YSYEKL. CDR3 in amino acids: CASSREPDREDQPQHF. The CDR3 DNA is TGCGCCAGCAGCCGGGAACCGGACAGGGAGGATCAGCCCCAGCATTTT.

J is TRBJ2-5 and V is TRBV10-3; the match to TRBD2 covers 7 bases. J gave up 4 bases and V 0 bases, and 5 bases lay outside the gene matches. The CDR3 extends over 15 amino acids. From germline, CDR1 is ENHRY and CDR2 SYGVKD. As DNA, the CDR3 is TGTGCCATCAGTGAGTCGACTAGCTTGGGAGAGACCCAGTACTTC. It encodes CAISESTSLGETQYF.

The chain has TRBV4-3 and TRBJ2-7, with TRBD1 as a possible D gene (5 bases). Germline loops: CDR1 LGHNA, CDR2 YSLEER. Deletions cut 2 bases from V and 1 base from J, with 12 bases between. The CDR3 loop spans 15 amino acids. The CDR3 reads CASSQIYTGSYEQYF. The CDR3 DNA is TGCGCCAGCAGCCAAATATATACAGGTTCCTACGAGCAGTACTTC.

J is TRBJ2-1 and V is TRBV2, with a tentative D call TRBD2 (7 bases). CDR3 size: 14 residues. V lost 8 bases and J lost 6, with 17 bases in between. Germline values: CDR1 SNHLY, CDR2 FYNNEI. CDR3 in DNA: TGTGCCAGCTCGGCGGGGGCCTTCGGCAATGAGCAGTTCTTC. Encoded protein: CASSAGAFGNEQFF.

This sequence joins TRBV5-1 and TRBJ2-5; 11 bases align to TRBD2. This CDR3 region has 17 residues. Germline V gene lookup returns CDR1 SGHRS and CDR2 YFSETQ. V was clipped by 4 bases and J by 4 bases; unmatched bases: 12. CDR3 bases: TGCGCCAGCAGCGACCCAACCTTACTAGCGGGGGCAGAGACCCAGTACTTC. As protein: CASSDPTLLAGAETQYF.

The chain is built from TRBV6-1 and TRBJ1-5; D remains unclear. Trimming removed 8 bases from V and 0 bases from J, with 8 bases in between. The CDR3 extends over 13 amino acids. In germline, CDR1 is MNHNS, CDR2 SASEGT. The CDR3 DNA is TGTGCCAGCCTGGCATATAGCAATCAGCCCCAGCATTTT. Protein product: CASLAYSNQPQHF.

The chain couples TRBV4-2 to TRBJ2-7; 9 nucleotides line up with TRBD1. CDR3 size: 15 residues. Looked up from germline, CDR1 is LGHNA and CDR2 is YNFKEQ. Trimming at V came to 1 base and at J to 7 bases, leaving 8 bases not matched to a gene. CDR3 nucleotide sequence: TGTGCCAGCAGCCAAGTCTTACAGGGGGCGCGTGAGCAGTACTTC. This translates into CASSQVLQGAREQYF.

This rearrangement joins TRBV19 to TRBJ2-7; weak D call: TRBD1 (5 bases). Germline CDR1 and CDR2: LNHDA and SQIVND (reference sequence). The CDR3 contains 15 residues. The V gene lost 5 bases and the J gene lost 6 bases, with 20 bases spanning the gap. The CDR3 region is CASSATGKGAFEQYF. The CDR3 DNA is TGTGCCAGTAGTGCCACAGGCAAAGGTGCTTTCGAGCAGTACTTC. Supplemented by reference TRBV19 and TRBJ2-7, the full variable domain reads DGGITQSPKYLFRKEGQNVTLSCEQNLNHDAMYWYRQDPGQGLRLIYYSQIVNDFQKGDIAEGYSVSREKKESFPLTVTSAQKNPTAFYLCASSATGKGAFEQYFGPGTRLTVT.

CDR3 in DNA: TGTGCCGGACAGGGGCCCGGCTATGGCTACACCTTC. Translation gives CAGQGPGYGYTF. The chain couples TRBV6-1 to TRBJ1-2, with 9 nucleotides matching TRBD1. The CDR3 is 12 residues long. V trimming: 11 bases; J trimming: 4 bases; junction bases outside the gene matches: 5. Germline CDR1 is MNHNS and CDR2 is SASEGT.

V is TRBV7-6 and J is TRBJ2-5; TRBD1 matches at 9 bases. V shed 5 bases and J 5 bases; nucleotides not matched to a gene: 9. Germline V gene lookup returns CDR1 SGHVS and CDR2 FNYEAQ. The CDR3 is 15 amino acids. CDR3 in amino acids: CASSIGQGPAETQYF. DNA of the CDR3: TGTGCCAGCAGCATAGGACAGGGGCCAGCGGAGACCCAGTACTTC.

This sequence joins TRBV27 and TRBJ1-1; D is uncertain. Deletions cut 3 bases from V and 5 bases from J, with 16 bases between. Germline assignment: CDR1 MNHEY and CDR2 SMNVEV (reference sequence). The CDR3 consists of 15 residues. CDR3: CASSFRSPSGTEAFF. CDR3 bases: TGTGCCAGCAGTTTCCGCAGTCCCTCGGGAACTGAAGCTTTCTTT.

The chain is built from TRBV2 and TRBJ1-2; tentatively, D is TRBD1 (5 bases). CDR1 SNHLY and CDR2 FYNNEI come from the germline V gene. The CDR3 has 13 residues. The V end lost 8 bases, the J end lost 8 bases, and 18 bases lay between the germline ends. The CDR3 spells CASSGGPGRGYTF. In DNA form, the CDR3 reads TGTGCCAGCTCCGGGGGACCCGGGAGGGGCTACACCTTC.